Listed here is a single T cell receptor beta chain. The data are from a study of blood T cell repertoires in COVID-19. The CDR3 covers 18 residues. Germline CDR1 is SGHRS and CDR2 is YFSETQ. V lost 4 bases and J lost 1; bases outside the gene matches: 13. Original methodology: Nucleated cell counts were estimated from reference gene primer amplification. Clones were sequenced by immunoSEQ multiplex PCR, and TCRdb holds only the in-frame ones, with some missing. From that table come the V and J calls and clone size; the DNA was used to work out D and trimming. The table has around 200,000 clones, 70% to 90% seen once. In assigning cohorts, the study relied on participant-reported clinical history.

The clonotype was recovered from a woman aged 18-29 years who had recovered from COVID-19. Source material: PBMCs or T cells enriched from blood (not recorded which). The V call is TRBV5-1, the J call TRBJ2-3; 9 bases align to TRBD2. The CDR3 loop reads CASSGGALAGAGTDTQYF. In DNA form, the CDR3 reads TGCGCCAGCAGCGGAGGAGCTTTAGCGGGAGCGGGCACAGATACGCAGTATTTT.